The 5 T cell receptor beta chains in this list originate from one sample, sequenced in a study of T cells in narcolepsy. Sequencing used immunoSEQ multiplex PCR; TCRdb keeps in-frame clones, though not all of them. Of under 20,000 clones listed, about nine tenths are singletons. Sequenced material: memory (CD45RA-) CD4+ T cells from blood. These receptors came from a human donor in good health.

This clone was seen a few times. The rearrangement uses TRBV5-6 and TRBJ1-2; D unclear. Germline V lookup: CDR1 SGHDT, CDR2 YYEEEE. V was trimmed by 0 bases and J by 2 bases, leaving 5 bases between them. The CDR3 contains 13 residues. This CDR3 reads CASSLGLNYGYTF. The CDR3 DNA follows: TGTGCCAGCAGCTTGGGGTTAAACTATGGCTACACCTTC.

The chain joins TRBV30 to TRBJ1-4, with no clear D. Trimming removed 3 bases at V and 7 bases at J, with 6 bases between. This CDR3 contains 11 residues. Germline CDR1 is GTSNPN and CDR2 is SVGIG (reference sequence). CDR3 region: CAWSDTEKLFF. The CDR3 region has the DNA TGTGCCTGGAGCGACACTGAAAAACTGTTTTTT.

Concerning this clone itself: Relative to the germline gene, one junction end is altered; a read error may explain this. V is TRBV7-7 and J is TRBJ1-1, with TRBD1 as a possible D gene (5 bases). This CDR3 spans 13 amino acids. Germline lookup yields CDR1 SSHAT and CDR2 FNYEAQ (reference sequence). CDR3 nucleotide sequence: TGTGCTAGCAGCTCCGACAGGAACACTGAAGCTTTCTTT. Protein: CASSSDRNTEAFF. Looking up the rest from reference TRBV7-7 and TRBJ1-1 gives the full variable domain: GAGVSQSPRYKVTKRGQDVTLRCDPISSHATLYWYQQALGQGPEFLTYFNYEAQPDKSGLPSDRFSAERPEGSISTLTIQRTEQRDSAMYRCASSSDRNTEAFFGQGTRLTVV.

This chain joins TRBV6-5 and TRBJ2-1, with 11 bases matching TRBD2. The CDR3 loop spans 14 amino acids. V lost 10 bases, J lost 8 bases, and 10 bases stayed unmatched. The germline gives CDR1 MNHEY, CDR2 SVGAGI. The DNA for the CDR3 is TGTGCCACCAAGGCGGGACTAGCGGTGCATGAGCAGTTCTTC. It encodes CATKAGLAVHEQFF.

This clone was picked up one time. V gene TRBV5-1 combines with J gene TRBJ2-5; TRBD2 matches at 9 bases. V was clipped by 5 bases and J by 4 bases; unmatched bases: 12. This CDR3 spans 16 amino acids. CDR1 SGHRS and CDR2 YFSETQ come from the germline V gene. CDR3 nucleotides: TGCGCCAGCAGACCCCGGTTAGCGGGAGAGGGAGAGACCCAGTACTTC. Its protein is CASRPRLAGEGETQYF.